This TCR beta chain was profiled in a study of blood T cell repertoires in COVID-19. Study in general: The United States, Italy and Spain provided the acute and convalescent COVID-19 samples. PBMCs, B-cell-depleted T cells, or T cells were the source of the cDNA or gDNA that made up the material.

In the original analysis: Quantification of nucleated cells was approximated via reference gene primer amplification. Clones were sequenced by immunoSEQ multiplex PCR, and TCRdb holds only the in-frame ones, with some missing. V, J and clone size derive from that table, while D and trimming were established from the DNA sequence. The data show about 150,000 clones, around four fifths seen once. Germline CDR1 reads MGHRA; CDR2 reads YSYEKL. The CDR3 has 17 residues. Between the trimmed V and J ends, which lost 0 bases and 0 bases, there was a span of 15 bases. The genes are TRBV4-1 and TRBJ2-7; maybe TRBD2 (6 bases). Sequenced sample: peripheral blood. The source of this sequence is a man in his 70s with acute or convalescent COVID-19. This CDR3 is CASSQDLVLASSYEQYF. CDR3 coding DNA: TGCGCCAGCAGCCAAGATCTTGTCCTAGCGAGCTCCTACGAGCAGTACTTC.